This record covers a single TCR beta chain. The record originates from a study of cytomegalovirus exposure and HLA in healthy donors. The germline CDR1 and CDR2 sequences are SGHRS and YFSETQ. This CDR3 spans 13 amino acids. V was trimmed by 7 bases and J by 2 bases, leaving 11 bases between them. Here immunoSEQ multiplex PCR was the method, and the copy in TCRdb shows in-frame clones only, minus some. The sample comprises roughly 300,000 clones, 87% of which are singletons, and 1.2% rests with the top ten. Source material: PBMCs. The gene calls are TRBV5-1 and TRBJ2-3; D tentatively fits TRBD1 or TRBD2 (5 bases each). This clonotype was obtained from a woman younger than 45 in good health and CMV-seropositive. The CDR3 region is CASGTGITDTQYF. In DNA form, the CDR3 reads TGCGCCAGCGGGACGGGGATCACAGATACGCAGTATTTT.